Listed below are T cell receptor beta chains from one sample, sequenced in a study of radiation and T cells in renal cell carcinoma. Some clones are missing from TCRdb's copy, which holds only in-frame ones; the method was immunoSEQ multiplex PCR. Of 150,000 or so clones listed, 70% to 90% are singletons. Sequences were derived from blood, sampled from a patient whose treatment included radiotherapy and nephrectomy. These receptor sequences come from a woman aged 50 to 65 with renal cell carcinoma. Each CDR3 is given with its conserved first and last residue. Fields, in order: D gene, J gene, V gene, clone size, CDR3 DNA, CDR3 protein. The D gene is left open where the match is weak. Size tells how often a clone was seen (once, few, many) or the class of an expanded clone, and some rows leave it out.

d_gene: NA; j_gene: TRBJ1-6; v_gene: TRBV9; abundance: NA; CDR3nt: TGTGCCAGCAGCGTAGACCCGGAAGTCTATTCACCCCTCCACTTT; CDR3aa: CASSVDPEVYSPLHF
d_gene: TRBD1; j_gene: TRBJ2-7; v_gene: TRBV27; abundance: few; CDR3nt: TGTGCCAGCAGTCCCGGGACAGGATACTACGAGCAGTACTTC; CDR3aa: CASSPGTGYYEQYF
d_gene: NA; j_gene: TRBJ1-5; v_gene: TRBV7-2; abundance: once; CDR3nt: TGTGCCAGCAGCCCTGGACAGAATCAGCCCCAGCATTTT; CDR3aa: CASSPGQNQPQHF
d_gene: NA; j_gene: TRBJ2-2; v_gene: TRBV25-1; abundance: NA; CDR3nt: TGTGCCAGCAGTCCCGGGACACTTGTCTGGGGGGAGCTGTTTTTT; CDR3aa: CASSPGTLVWGELFF
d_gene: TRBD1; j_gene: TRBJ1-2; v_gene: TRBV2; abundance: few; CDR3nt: TGTGCCAGCACAACCTATTCAGGGGGAAGTAGCTACACCTTC; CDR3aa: CASTTYSGGSSYTF
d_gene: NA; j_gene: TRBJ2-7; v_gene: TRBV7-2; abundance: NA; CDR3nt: TGTGCCAGCAGCTTAGCCGTAAGGGTCCACGAGCAGTACTTC; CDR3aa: CASSLAVRVHEQYF
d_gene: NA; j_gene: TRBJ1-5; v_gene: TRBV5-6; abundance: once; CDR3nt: TGTGCCAGCTTTACCGGGACCCAACTTAGGACCAATCAGCCCCAGCATTTT; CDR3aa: CASFTGTQLRTNQPQHF
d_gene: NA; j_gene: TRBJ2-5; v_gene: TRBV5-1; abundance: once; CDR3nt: TGCGCCAGCAGACCCGGTGGGGAAGCCCAGTACTTC; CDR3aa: CASRPGGEAQYF
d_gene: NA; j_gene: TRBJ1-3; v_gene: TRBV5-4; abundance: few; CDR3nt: TGTGCCAGCAGCCCGACGGGAGGGGTGGAGGGAAACACCATATATTTT; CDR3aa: CASSPTGGVEGNTIYF
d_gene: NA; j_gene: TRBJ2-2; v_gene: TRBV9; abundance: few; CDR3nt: TGTGCCAGCAGCGTAGCTATCGCCGGGGAGCTGTTTTTT; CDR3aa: CASSVAIAGELFF
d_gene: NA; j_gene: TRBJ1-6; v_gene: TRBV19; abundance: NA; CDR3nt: TGTGCCAGTCAGACGGGGGGGAATTCACCCCTCCACTTT; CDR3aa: CASQTGGNSPLHF
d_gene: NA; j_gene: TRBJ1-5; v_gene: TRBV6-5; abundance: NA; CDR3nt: TGTGCCAGCAGTCGACTCACTCGGGACAATCAGCCCCAGCATTTT; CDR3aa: CASSRLTRDNQPQHF
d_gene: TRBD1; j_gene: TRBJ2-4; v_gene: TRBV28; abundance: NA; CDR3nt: TGTGCCAGCAGTTTATGGTTGGCACAGGGGAGTGTCATTCAGTACTTC; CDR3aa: CASSLWLAQGSVIQYF
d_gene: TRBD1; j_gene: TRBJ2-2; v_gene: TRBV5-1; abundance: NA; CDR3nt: TGCGCCAGCAGCCCAGACAGGGGGCTTACCGGGGAGCTGTTTTTT; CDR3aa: CASSPDRGLTGELFF
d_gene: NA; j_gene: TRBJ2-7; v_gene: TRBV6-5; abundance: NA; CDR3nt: TGTGCCAGCAGTGCTCAAGGGGGGACCTATTACGAGCAGTACTTC; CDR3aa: CASSAQGGTYYEQYF
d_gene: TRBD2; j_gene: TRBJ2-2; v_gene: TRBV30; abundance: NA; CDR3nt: TGTGCCTGGAGTTTCGCCGGGACTAGCAAGAGGGCAGGGGGGCTGTTTTTT; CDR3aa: CAWSFAGTSKRAGGLFF
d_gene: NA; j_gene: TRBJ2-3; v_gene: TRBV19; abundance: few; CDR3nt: TGTGCCAGTATGGGGGGAACAGGAAGCACAGATACGCAGTATTTT; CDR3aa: CASMGGTGSTDTQYF
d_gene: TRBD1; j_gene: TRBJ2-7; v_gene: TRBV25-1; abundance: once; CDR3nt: TGTGCCAGCAGCAGACAGGGGTTAATCTACGAGCAGTACTTC; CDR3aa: CASSRQGLIYEQYF
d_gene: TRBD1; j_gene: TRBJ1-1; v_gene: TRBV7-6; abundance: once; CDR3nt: TGTGCCAGCAGCTTAGAAGGACAGGGACTCACTGAAGCTTTCTTT; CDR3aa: CASSLEGQGLTEAFF
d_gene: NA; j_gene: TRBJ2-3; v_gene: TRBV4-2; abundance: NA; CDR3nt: TGTGCCAGCAGCCAAGACGTGCTACAGACCGAGGGGAGACATACGCAGTATTTT; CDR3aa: CASSQDVLQTEGRHTQYF
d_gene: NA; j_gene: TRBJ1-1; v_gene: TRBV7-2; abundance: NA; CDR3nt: TGTGCCAGCAGCTTAACGCGGGGGAACACTGAAGCTTTCTTT; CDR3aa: CASSLTRGNTEAFF
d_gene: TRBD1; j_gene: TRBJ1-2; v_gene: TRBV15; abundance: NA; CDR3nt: TGTGCCACCAGCAGATCCGGGCTGACAGGGGCGTATGGCTACACCTTC; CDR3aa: CATSRSGLTGAYGYTF
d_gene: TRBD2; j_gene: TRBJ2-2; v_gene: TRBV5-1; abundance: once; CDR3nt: TGCGCCAGCAGCTTGATTCGGGGGAGGGACACCGGGGAGCTGTTTTTT; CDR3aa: CASSLIRGRDTGELFF
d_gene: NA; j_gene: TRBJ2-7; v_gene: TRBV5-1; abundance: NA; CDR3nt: TGCGCCAGCAGCTTGCTGGGGGCGCGGACCTACGAGCAGTACTTC; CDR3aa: CASSLLGARTYEQYF
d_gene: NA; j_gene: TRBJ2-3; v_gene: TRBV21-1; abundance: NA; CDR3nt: TGTGCCATCAAGAAGGGACAGGGCATTTCGGGTACGCAGTATTTT; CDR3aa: CAIKKGQGISGTQYF
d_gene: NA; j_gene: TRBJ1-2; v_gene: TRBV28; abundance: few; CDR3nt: TGTGCCAGCATAGCTGGCTACACCTTC; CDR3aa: CASIAGYTF
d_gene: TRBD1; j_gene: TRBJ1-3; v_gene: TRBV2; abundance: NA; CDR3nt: TGTGCCAGCAGGGCCCCGGGACAGTACTCTGGAAACACCATATATTTT; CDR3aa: CASRAPGQYSGNTIYF